This T cell receptor beta chain was recorded in a study of cytomegalovirus exposure and HLA in healthy donors. Germline V gene sequence: CDR1 SGHVS, CDR2 FQNEAQ. The CDR3 runs 13 residues. The V gene lost 3 bases and the J gene lost 3 bases, with 9 bases spanning the gap. Both 60 Vbeta primers and 13 Jbeta primers went into the PCR. Produced via immunoSEQ multiplex PCR; TCRdb's table is partial and in-frame only. This sample yields 95,000 to 150,000 clones, of which 70% to 85% are seen a single time; less than 4% belongs to the top ten. Overall study findings and caveats: A later analysis reportedly found that, within productive TCRs, an Asian-associated ancestry cluster had fewer N-insertions than the mean observed across the approximately 670 donors. HLA-A and HLA-B allele assignments for most subjects were reportedly predicted accurately using TCR beta sequences.

As for this clone: No antigen is known for it.

The specimen was PBMCs. The origin of this receptor is a man between 35 and 55 years old in good health and CMV-seropositive. The chain has TRBV7-8 and TRBJ2-7, with D tentatively TRBD2 (5 bases). The CDR3 loop reads CASSLGSGYEQYF. The CDR3 nucleotides are TGTGCCAGCAGCTTGGGGAGTGGCTACGAGCAGTACTTC. Together with reference TRBV7-8 and TRBJ2-7, the CDR3 gives the full variable domain: GAGVSQSPRYKVAKRGQDVALRCDPISGHVSLFWYQQALGQGPEFLTYFQNEAQLDKSGLPSDRFFAERPEGSVSTLKIQRTQQEDSAVYLCASSLGSGYEQYFGPGTRLTVT.